These T cell receptor beta chains were read from a single sample in a study of T-cell reconstitution after alpha-beta-depleted transplantation in children. TCRdb used MiXCR to reprocess the PCR reads, holding one entry per CDR3 protein. The table has over 200,000 distinct CDR3 sequences, approximately 9% seen once; the top ten hold around 6.2%. Sequencing used PBMCs from the stem cell graft donor, obtained from the stem cell graft. These receptors were obtained from a human donor who donated a stem cell graft to a child with acute lymphoblastic leukemia. Both conserved end residues are part of each CDR3. Each record gives: D gene, J gene, clone size, V gene, CDR3 protein, CDR3 DNA. The D gene is left open where the match is weak. Only part of the rows carry a size: once, few, many, or a class if the clone is expanded.

. TRBJ2-3 many TRBV4-2 CASSQDPRSQQYF TGTGCCAGCAGCCAAGATCCTCGTAGTCAGCAGTATTTT
TRBD1 TRBJ1-2 . TRBV20-1 CGDSTNYGYTF TGCGGGGACAGTACTAACTATGGCTACACCTTC
TRBD2 TRBJ2-2 . TRBV5-1 CASSPRTSLPGELFF TGCGCCAGCAGCCCTCGGACTAGCCTTCCCGGGGAGCTGTTTTTT
. TRBJ1-3 . TRBV20-1 CSASDLLDSGNTIYF TGCAGTGCTAGTGATCTACTCGACTCTGGAAACACCATATATTTT
. TRBJ1-3 . TRBV5-1 CASSQGPTGNTIYF TGCGCCAGCAGCCAGGGACCTACGGGGAACACCATATATTTT
TRBD2 TRBJ2-3 . TRBV6-1 CASSPTGTSGGTDTQYF TGTGCCAGCAGTCCCACTGGGACTAGCGGGGGCACAGATACGCAGTATTTT
. TRBJ2-7 few TRBV7-2 CASSLVGGRVVYEQYF TGTGCCAGCAGCTTAGTAGGAGGCAGGGTAGTTTACGAGCAGTACTTC
TRBD1 TRBJ2-7 . TRBV7-2 CASSDRANADDEQYF TGTGCCAGCAGCGACAGGGCAAATGCGGATGACGAGCAGTACTTC
TRBD1 TRBJ1-1 . TRBV11-3 CASSSGQGFYF TGTGCCAGCAGCTCGGGACAGGGTTTTTACTTT
. TRBJ2-7 many TRBV4-3 CASSQVFGEQYF TGCGCCAGCAGCCAAGTTTTTGGCGAGCAGTACTTC
. TRBJ2-1 many TRBV9 CASSVADSRYNEQFF TGTGCCAGCAGCGTAGCCGACTCCCGGTACAATGAGCAGTTCTTC
. TRBJ1-5 few TRBV19 CASSGVRVLSNQPQHF TGTGCCAGTAGTGGAGTGAGGGTATTAAGCAATCAGCCCCAGCATTTT
. TRBJ1-1 . TRBV5-1 CASSLWTYTEAFF TGCGCCAGCAGCTTATGGACATACACTGAAGCTTTCTTT
TRBD1 TRBJ2-7 many TRBV10-3 CAISEGTETYEQYF TGTGCCATCAGTGAAGGGACAGAAACCTACGAGCAGTACTTC
. TRBJ1-1 many TRBV12-3/TRBV12-4 CASSLLGGAGGAFF TGTGCCAGCAGTTTACTGGGCGGCGCGGGGGGAGCTTTCTTT
. TRBJ2-7 . TRBV12-3/TRBV12-4 CASSFGRGTYF .
. TRBJ2-2 . TRBV4-2 CASSPCLQRDPTGELFF TGTGCCAGCAGCCCATGCCTGCAAAGGGACCCCACCGGGGAGCTGTTTTTT
TRBD2 TRBJ2-5 . TRBV12-3/TRBV12-4 CASSSSPAGGMTQYF TGTGCCAGCAGTTCCTCTCCCGCGGGGGGCATGACCCAGTACTTC
TRBD2 TRBJ2-2 many TRBV7-2 CASSQPSGGNTGELFF TGTGCCAGCAGCCAGCCTAGCGGGGGGAACACCGGGGAGCTGTTTTTT
. TRBJ1-5 many TRBV3-1 CASSQRSQPQHF TGTGCCAGCAGCCAAAGGAGTCAGCCCCAGCATTTT
. TRBJ2-1 . TRBV10-3 CATAPGGAYNEQFF TGTGCCACCGCCCCGGGGGGCGCCTACAATGAGCAGTTCTTC
. TRBJ1-6 . TRBV25-1 CASSRGGLDPLHF TGTGCCAGCAGCCGGGGCGGCCTAGATCCCCTCCACTTT
. TRBJ2-3 many TRBV29-1 CSVLDLRDTQYF TGCAGCGTTCTGGACCTCCGAGATACGCAGTATTTT
. TRBJ2-2 many TRBV5-1 CASSLAIGGELFF TGCGCCAGCAGCTTGGCCATCGGCGGGGAGCTGTTTTTT
. TRBJ2-7 few TRBV6-5 CASSYGSGGVDSSYEQYF TGTGCCAGCAGTTACGGGTCCGGTGGTGTTGACAGCTCCTACGAGCAGTACTTC
TRBD2 TRBJ2-5 few TRBV30 CAWRRVAGGSFQETQYF TGTGCCTGGAGGAGGGTAGCGGGGGGCTCTTTTCAAGAGACCCAGTACTTC
. TRBJ2-5 many TRBV5-1 CASSLLTDQETQYF TGCGCCAGCAGCTTATTAACAGACCAAGAGACCCAGTACTTC
. TRBJ2-1 few TRBV5-1 CASSLAGAAYNEQFF TGCGCCAGCAGCTTGGCGGGGGCAGCCTACAATGAGCAGTTCTTC
TRBD2 TRBJ2-5 . TRBV6-2/TRBV6-3 CASSPYPSGGFNQETQYF TGTGCCAGCAGTCCCTACCCTAGCGGGGGGTTCAACCAAGAGACCCAGTACTTC
TRBD1 TRBJ1-1 . TRBV6-2/TRBV6-3 CASSYGLGQDF TGTGCCAGCAGTTACGGTCTCGGACAGGACTTT
. TRBJ2-7 many TRBV12-3/TRBV12-4 CASSSTNSYEQYF TGTGCCAGCAGCTCGACAAACTCCTACGAGCAGTACTTC
. TRBJ1-5 many TRBV20-1 CSARAAPAGNQPQHF TGCAGTGCTAGAGCGGCGCCGGCGGGGAATCAGCCCCAGCATTTT
. TRBJ1-6 few TRBV15 CATSRDRGLNSPLHF TGTGCCACCAGCAGAGATCGGGGACTTAATTCACCCCTCCACTTT
. TRBJ2-1 . TRBV3-1 CASSQRSNEQFF TGTGCCAGCAGTCAAAGATCCAATGAGCAGTTCTTC
TRBD2 TRBJ2-7 . TRBV3-1 CASSGSESSGFRAF TGTGCCAGCTCAGGGTCTGAGTCTAGCGGGTTTCGCGCCTTC
. TRBJ2-7 . TRBV11-2 CASSPGVGGASYEQYF TGTGCCAGCAGCCCCGGTGTCGGGGGAGCGTCCTACGAGCAGTACTTC
TRBD2 TRBJ2-5 many TRBV4-1 CASSQGTSERETQYF TGCGCCAGCAGCCAAGGGACTAGCGAGAGAGAGACCCAGTACTTC
TRBD2 TRBJ2-3 many TRBV5-1 CASSKGFEAGTDTQYF TGCGCCAGCAGCAAGGGTTTCGAAGCGGGGACAGATACGCAGTATTTT
TRBD1 TRBJ2-7 many TRBV29-1 CSVHDRGPSYEQYF TGCAGCGTCCACGACAGGGGCCCGTCCTACGAGCAGTACTTC
. TRBJ1-1 many TRBV5-1 CASSLEGASMNTEAFF TGCGCCAGCAGCTTGGAGGGCGCCAGTATGAACACTGAAGCTTTCTTT
. TRBJ1-1 few TRBV27 CASSFWGAEAFF TGTGCCAGCAGTTTTTGGGGCGCTGAAGCTTTCTTT
. TRBJ2-1 many TRBV5-1 CASSLGLLPSNEQFF TGCGCCAGCAGCTTGGGACTCCTTCCCTCCAATGAGCAGTTCTTC
. TRBJ2-3 many TRBV7-2 CASSLVRTTGDTQYF TGTGCCAGCAGCTTAGTTAGGACAACCGGAGATACGCAGTATTTT
. TRBJ1-1 many TRBV5-5 CASSLAARDGTEAFF TGTGCCAGCAGCTTGGCGGCCAGGGATGGCACTGAAGCTTTCTTT
. TRBJ2-1 many TRBV4-3 CASRRDSSYNEQFF TGCGCCAGCAGGCGGGACAGCTCCTACAATGAGCAGTTCTTC
TRBD1 TRBJ1-4 many TRBV20-1 CSARGDRGRFEKLFF TGCAGTGCTAGAGGCGACAGGGGGCGATTTGAAAAACTGTTTTTT
. TRBJ1-1 . TRBV29-1 CSVEATGNTEAFF TGCAGCGTTGAAGCTACAGGGAACACTGAAGCTTTCTTT
. TRBJ2-7 . TRBV7-9 CASSPTLRFEQYF TGTGCCAGCAGCCCCACGCTACGGTTCGAGCAGTACTTC
. TRBJ2-5 many TRBV29-1 CSGVGGRETQYF TGCAGCGGCGTTGGAGGCCGGGAGACCCAGTACTTC
. TRBJ1-2 many TRBV12-3/TRBV12-4 CASSLGEGGYTF TGTGCCAGCAGTTTAGGGGAAGGTGGCTACACCTTC
TRBD1 TRBJ2-3 . TRBV13 CASSLSPGQGTDTQYF TGTGCCAGCAGCTTAAGTCCGGGACAGGGGACAGATACGCAGTATTTT
. TRBJ1-2 . TRBV29-1 CSVEDLGAYGYTF TGCAGCGTTGAAGATCTTGGGGCCTATGGCTACACCTTC
. TRBJ2-5 many TRBV5-1 CASSSWGPRETQYF TGCGCCAGCAGCTCCTGGGGTCCCCGGGAGACCCAGTACTTC
. TRBJ2-4 . TRBV14 CASSQVGQGAKNIQYF TGTGCCAGCAGCCAAGTAGGTCAAGGAGCCAAAAACATTCAGTACTTC
TRBD2 TRBJ2-7 . TRBV11-2 CASSFLKTSGPDEQYF TGTGCCAGCAGCTTCCTTAAGACTAGCGGGCCGGACGAGCAGTACTTC
. TRBJ1-1 many TRBV5-5 CASSLHNTEAFF TGTGCCAGCAGCTTGCATAACACTGAAGCTTTCTTT
. TRBJ1-3 few TRBV6-1 CASSAPRSGNTIYF TGTGCCAGCAGTGCACCCCGGTCTGGAAACACCATATATTTT
. TRBJ1-5 few TRBV30 CAWEGDSNQPQHF TGTGCCTGGGAGGGGGATAGCAATCAGCCCCAGCATTTT
TRBD1 TRBJ1-1 many TRBV27 CASSPTGVASSEAFF TGTGCCAGCAGTCCCACAGGGGTCGCGAGCTCCGAAGCTTTCTTT